The present T cell receptor beta chain was sequenced within a study of cytomegalovirus exposure and HLA in healthy donors (TCRdb year 2017). As for the study more broadly: An earlier analysis of under 600 of the donors reported about 250 Gb of sequence data and about 100 million unique TCR beta sequences from around 200 million T cells. An early release covering approximately 600 HLA-typed donors comprised approximately 290 gigabases of sequencing data and about 90 million unique TCR sequences. Of the 300 to 450 genotyped donors, 81% were placed in the genetic ancestry cluster associated with self-reported Caucasian donors. The aim of the study was to test whether cataloging public T cell receptors could identify signatures of past pathogen exposure. Using immunosequencing, the study profiled T cell repertoires from 500 to 800 subjects and related those repertoires to cytomegalovirus serostatus. Besides the first cohort of approximately 710 subjects, a separate validation cohort made up of 120 different subjects was used. The study combined high-throughput TCR immunosequencing, statistical association of individual TCRs with disease status, and machine learning to predict cytomegalovirus infection status. In a later analysis, previously published TCR beta repertoires from fewer than 750 donors were re-analyzed and high-resolution HLA genotyping was added so that TCR occurrence patterns could be studied. Rather than using new phenotypic data, the later analysis identified candidate immune exposures from TCR beta sequences and from how often those sequences occurred across donors. In an earlier analysis of 550 to 700 of the donors, high-throughput TCR beta sequencing was used to judge whether each TCR beta V gene segment behaved as functional or pseudogenic. Donor age, sex, ethnicity and CMV serostatus were collected together with the repertoire data. Genome-wide SNP genotypes for about 65% of the 666 donors were used in a later genetic analysis, which treated that subset as a discovery cohort. Every discovery cohort repertoire had been produced on one sequencing platform. HLA typing covered class I and class II loci at four-digit resolution. Typing coverage differed by locus: A, B, C, DRB1 and DQB1 were typed in about 629-630 donors, DQA1 in about 560, DPA1 in around 600, and DPB1 in 450 to 490. A handful of DR-DQ haplotypes were handled as single units for association and clustering because linkage in the cohort was strong. Across around 400 genotyped donors of the cohort, an average of approximately 240,000 unique TCR beta nucleotide sequences per donor were sequenced, and approximately 17% of those sequences were non-productive. General conclusions and limits of the study: In an earlier analysis of fewer than 700 of the donors, most TCR beta V segments appeared in productive rearrangements about 90% or about 30% of the time, broadly matching IMGT annotations. According to a later analysis, parvovirus B19, influenza, CMV and Epstein-Barr virus appeared linked to several top co-occurrence clusters. Immune exposure information for the cohort was limited to CMV serostatus. According to a later analysis, TCR association rates differed among HLA loci, with DRB1 alleles showing the most associated TCRs and HLA-C alleles showing the fewest. Compared with equally common non-associated chains, HLA-associated TCR beta chains in a later analysis were more clonally expanded and had lower generation probabilities. Because counts were too low, 15 to 20 rarely observed V segments, including chromosome 9 orphons, were excluded from the earlier analysis of 587 of the donors. A further reported finding was that TCR beta sequences accurately predicted the HLA-A and HLA-B alleles for most subjects in the first cohort. When HLA alleles, especially DR and DQ, strongly co-occurred, TCR associations were difficult to assign to individual alleles. The classifier was reported to diagnose cytomegalovirus status with high specificity and sensitivity in both the original and validation cohorts. Across donors, most TCR sequences were observed very rarely, whereas some public TCRs were present in many individuals. Only TCR beta chains were sequenced in this cohort, and the absence of alpha or paired-chain data limited detectable features. Three of the identified cytomegalovirus-associated TCR beta chains were confirmed in vitro to be specific for cytomegalovirus antigens. The study listed 150 to 200 TCR beta chains as associated with cytomegalovirus. Linkage disequilibrium might explain the correlated functional status among segregating V segments, but an unknown experimental factor could not be excluded. The 87-base-pair reads could not distinguish some IMGT-functional V segments, including TRBV6-2 and TRBV6-3, so those segments were excluded. A later analysis found that most CMV-associated TCR beta chains appeared HLA-restricted, with HLA associations seemingly driven largely by CMV exposure. In a later genetic analysis, a missense DCLRE1C variant was associated with V-gene and J-gene trimming of TCR beta chains, and the association was replicated in an independent cohort. Specific HLA alleles were associated with 15,000 to 20,000 TCR beta sequences at a false discovery rate of 0.05 in a later analysis. Presence/absence analyses assumed roughly uniform sequencing depth across donors, an assumption that may not hold. Compared with the roughly 600-donor mean, donors in an Asian-associated ancestry cluster had fewer N-insertions in productive TCRs, according to a later genetic analysis. HLA typing was unavailable for some donors at each locus, so association tests used only the typed subset. A group of highly shared sequence variants was considered likely to be a technical artifact of the sequencing pipeline. According to the authors, the approach could potentially be generalized to other disease states and immunological phenotypes.

V is cut back by 4 bases and J by 1 base, with 3 bases in the junction unmatched. Taken from the germline V gene, the CDR1 and CDR2 loops are SGHTS and YDEGEE. Counted from cysteine to phenylalanine, this CDR3 has 15 amino acids. The sequence is cut down to CDR3 DNA, 45 bases in frame from base 1. As regards this clone: This receptor's antigen is unknown. The sample holds no much larger clone one base away, and base qualities are not on file.

Libraries came from the immunoSEQ multiplex PCR assay. The multiplex PCR relied on a mix of 60 forward primers for TCR Vbeta segments and 13 reverse primers for TCR Jbeta segments. The CDR3 region of rearranged TCR beta genes was amplified from genomic DNA by a multiplex PCR assay. On the Illumina HiSeq System, the amplified TCR beta libraries were sequenced as 87-base-pair reads. Turning to the authors' computational methods: In a later analysis, 70 million to 95 million unique TCR beta chains were counted across the approximately 670 repertoires, and roughly 11 million of these chains were shared by at least two donors. Raw reads were error-corrected and collapsed into unique sequences with a nearest-neighbor algorithm that merged closely related sequences to remove PCR and sequencing errors. V, D and J gene segments were assigned by aligning CDR3 sequences to IMGT reference sequences. For a sequence to be retained, a match of at least six nucleotides was required to both a V gene segment and a J gene segment. A rearrangement counted as productive if the CDR3 had no stop codons and remained in frame with V and J, and every other rearrangement counted as non-productive. CDR3 was defined by IMGT convention, running from the second conserved V-encoded cysteine to the conserved J-encoded phenylalanine. In an earlier analysis of approximately 500 of the donors, sequences lacking an unambiguous match to a single V gene segment were excluded. An earlier analysis of several hundred of the donors called V segments functional above 56.7% productive rearrangements and segregating when the between-donor standard deviation exceeded 5%. A statistical classification framework was built for diagnosing cytomegalovirus status from the catalog of TCR beta chain sequences. V and J gene assignment, in a later analysis, came from comparing TCR nucleotide sequences with IMGT/GENE-DB human TR gene sequences. In a later analysis, CDR3 sequences and most-parsimonious VDJ recombination scenarios were assigned using the TCRdist pipeline. In a later analysis, each TCR beta chain was defined by its CDR3 amino acid sequence together with its V-gene family, and reads lacking a unique V-gene family were excluded. As a way to deal with suspected cross-contamination and a sequencing artifact, a later analysis dropped 450 to 600 nucleotide sequences that were highly shared and had low generation probability. In a later analysis, a clonal expansion index was calculated for each public chain from normalized within-repertoire ranks of inferred template counts. Generation probabilities in a later analysis came from a VDJ recombination model fitted to out-of-frame rearrangements, and those results were checked against IGoR. In a later analysis, hypergeometric tests were used to score TCR-TCR, TCR-HLA and TCR-CMV co-occurrence, with a repertoire-size bias correction applied to TCR pairs. In a later analysis, false discovery rates were estimated by permuting HLA or CMV assignments 20 times. A later analysis grouped co-occurring TCRs with DBSCAN, adding TCRdist sequence similarity when clustering within HLA-allele-positive subsets. Co-occurrence clustering excluded repertoires with fewer than 30,000 or more than 120,000 public chains, plus five with anomalous nucleotide sharing. TCRdb re-hosts the immuneACCESS table, in-frame sequences only. Its copies lack some clones; in the studies checked, an unresolved V gene accounts for under half of them, and the cause for the rest is not known. V, J and clone size reflect that table, while D and trimming were determined from the DNA. Present in this sample are over 150,000 clones, about 74% of which were seen just once. The ten largest clones take up roughly 4.2% of the sample.

In total, over 600 healthy bone marrow donors made up the cohort. All cohort members were sampled while nominally healthy, although unrecorded immune exposures were likely present. The donor was CMV seronegative and belonged to the group of 352 seronegative cohort members. Each donor provided a peripheral blood sample, and peripheral blood mononuclear cells were used for TCR beta sequencing. Genomic DNA was extracted from the blood cell samples with the Qiagen DNeasy Blood Extraction Kit. In this chain, TRBV5-8 is recombined with TRBJ2-1; the central 9 bases match TRBD2. This clonotype was sampled from a woman in her forties in good health and CMV-seronegative. The material sequenced was PBMCs. The sequenced DNA: TGTGCCAGCAGCCGCGGGGGGGAATCCTACAATGAGCAGTTCTTC. This sequence encodes CASSRGGESYNEQFF.